This entry concerns a single TCR beta chain. This clonotype was seen just once. This clone's antigen is unknown. Within one base of it there is no much larger clone, and no base qualities were kept. Evidence from one read is weak. This sample was included in a study of CD8 T cells in Susac syndrome (dated by TCRdb to between 2018 and 2021). Some background on the complete study: Whether CD8+ T cell activation and differentiation in Susac syndrome was antigen driven was tested using repertoire sequencing. Findings and caveats that apply to the study as a whole: The number of individuals in the TCR sequencing and HLA analysis was recognized as being relatively small.

High-throughput TCR beta sequencing profiled peripheral blood CD8+ and CD4+ T cells from healthy donors, Susac syndrome patients and multiple sclerosis patients. Healthy donors were age- and sex-matched controls. Bulk CD8+ and CD4+ T cells were purified by magnetic negative isolation, whereas CD8+ TEMRA cells were enriched by FACS. Blood was collected in EDTA tubes and processed within 24 hours, with PBMCs isolated through density gradient centrifugation. PBMCs destined for TCR sequencing were cryopreserved in liquid nitrogen and later thawed in a 37 °C water bath. A purity of at least 90% was achieved for sorted or isolated CD4+, CD8+ and CD8+ TEMRA cells. RNA was extracted with the RNeasy kit and roughly 0.45 to 1 ug was reverse transcribed using random hexamers. The immunoSEQ multiplex PCR assay, covering 54 Vbeta and 13 Jbeta segments, was used to amplify TCR beta CDR3 regions. PCR amplification bias was corrected by using a synthetic template baseline for primer optimization and computational correction. In the original analysis: Only productive sequences were kept, with reads annotated to V, D and J genes according to IMGT and analyzed in immunoSEQ Analyzer. To calculate clonality, Shannon entropy was normalized by log2 of the number of productive unique sequences and then subtracted from one. For each patient and control, public and private clones were evaluated among the 100 most prevalent clones. Clones were defined as Susac-specific if absent from the healthy and MS cohorts, from 900 to 1,200 published viral clones and from other ImmuneACCESS disease sequences. Clones were called with MiXCR by TCRdb after fastp trimmed the public reads at Q25, and only in-frame beta chains were retained. Each entry merges the rows of one CDR3 protein and shows their most common DNA and genes. In this record, the V and J calls reflect TCRdb's handling and not the investigators' own analysis. Recorded for this sample are 150,000 to 200,000 distinct CDR3 sequences; about 93% of them occurred a single time. Around 0.13% of the sample is in the top ten clones.

The germline V gene supplies CDR1 SGHTA and CDR2 FQGNSA. Trimming leaves V shorter by 5 bases and J shorter by 0 bases, with the junction holding 4 bases beyond the gene matches. Taken from cysteine to phenylalanine, the CDR3 has 16 residues. Only the CDR3 portion is preserved as DNA: 48 bases, with reading frame beginning at the first base. This clonotype was sampled from a human donor in good health. Recombination connected TRBV7-2 to TRBJ2-2, with 9 middle bases fitting TRBD2. Sequenced input: CD4+ T cells from PBMCs. DNA sequence: TGTGCCAGCAGCCAGACTAGCGGCTCGAACACCGGGGAGCTGTTTTTT. Its amino acids are CASSQTSGSNTGELFF.